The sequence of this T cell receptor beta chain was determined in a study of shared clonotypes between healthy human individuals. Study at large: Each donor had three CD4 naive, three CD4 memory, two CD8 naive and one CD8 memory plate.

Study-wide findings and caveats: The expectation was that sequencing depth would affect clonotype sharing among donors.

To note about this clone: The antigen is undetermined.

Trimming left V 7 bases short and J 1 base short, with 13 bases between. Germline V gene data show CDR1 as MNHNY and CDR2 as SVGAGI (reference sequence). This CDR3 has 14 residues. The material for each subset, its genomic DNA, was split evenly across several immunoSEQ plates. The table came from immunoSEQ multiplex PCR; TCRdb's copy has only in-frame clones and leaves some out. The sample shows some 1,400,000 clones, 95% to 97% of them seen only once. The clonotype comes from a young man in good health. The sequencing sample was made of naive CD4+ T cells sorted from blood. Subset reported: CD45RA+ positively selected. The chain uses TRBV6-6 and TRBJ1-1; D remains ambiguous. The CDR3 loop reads CASIPRYGNTEAFF. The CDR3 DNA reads TGTGCCAGCATCCCGAGGTACGGGAACACTGAAGCTTTCTTT.